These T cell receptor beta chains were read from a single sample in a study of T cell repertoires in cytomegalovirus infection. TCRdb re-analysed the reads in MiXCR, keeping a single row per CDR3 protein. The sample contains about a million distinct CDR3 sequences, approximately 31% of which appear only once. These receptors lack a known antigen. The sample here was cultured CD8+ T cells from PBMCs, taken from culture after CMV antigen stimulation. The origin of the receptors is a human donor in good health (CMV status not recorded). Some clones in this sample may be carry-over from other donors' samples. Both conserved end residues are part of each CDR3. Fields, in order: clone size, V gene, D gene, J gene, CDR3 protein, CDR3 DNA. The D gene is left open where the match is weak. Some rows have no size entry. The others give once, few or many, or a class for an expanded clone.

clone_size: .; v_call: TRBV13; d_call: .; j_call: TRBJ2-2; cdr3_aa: CASSWVPANTGELFF; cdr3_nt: TGTGCCAGCAGCTGGGTACCCGCGAACACCGGGGAGCTGTTTTTT
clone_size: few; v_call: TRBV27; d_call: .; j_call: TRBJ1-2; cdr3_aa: CASMTNYGYTF; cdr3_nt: TGTGCCAGCATGACTAACTATGGCTACACCTTC
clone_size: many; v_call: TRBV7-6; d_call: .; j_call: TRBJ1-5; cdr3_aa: CASSLAGLNQPQHF; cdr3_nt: TGTGCCAGCAGCTTAGCAGGCCTCAATCAGCCCCAGCATTTT
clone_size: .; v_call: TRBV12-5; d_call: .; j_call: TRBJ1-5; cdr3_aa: CASGLGQSNQPQHF; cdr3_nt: TGTGCTAGTGGTTTGGGACAGAGCAATCAGCCCCAGCATTTT
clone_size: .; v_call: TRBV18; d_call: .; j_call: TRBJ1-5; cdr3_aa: CASSPGGQSNQPQHF; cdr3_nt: TGTGCCAGCTCACCGGGAGGGCAGAGCAATCAGCCCCAGCATTTT
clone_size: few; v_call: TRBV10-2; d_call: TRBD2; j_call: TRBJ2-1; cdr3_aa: CASSGGLAGDSYNEQFF; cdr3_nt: TGCGCCAGCAGTGGGGGACTAGCGGGGGACTCCTACAATGAGCAGTTCTTC
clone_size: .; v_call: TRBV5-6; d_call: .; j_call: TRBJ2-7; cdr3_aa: CASSAMSGATYEQYF; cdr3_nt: TGTGCCAGCAGCGCGATGTCCGGGGCAACCTACGAGCAGTACTTC
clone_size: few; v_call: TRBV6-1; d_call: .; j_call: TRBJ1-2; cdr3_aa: CASIGTGAYGYTF; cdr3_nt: TGTGCCAGCATTGGTACAGGTGCATATGGCTACACCTTC
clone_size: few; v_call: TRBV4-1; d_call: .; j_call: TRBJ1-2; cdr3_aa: CASSQETRTANYGYTF; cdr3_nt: TGCGCCAGCAGCCAAGAAACCCGGACAGCTAACTATGGCTACACCTTC
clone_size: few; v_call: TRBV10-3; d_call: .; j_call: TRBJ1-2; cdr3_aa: CAVPSTSGYTF; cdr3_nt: TGTGCCGTGCCGAGCACCTCTGGCTACACCTTC
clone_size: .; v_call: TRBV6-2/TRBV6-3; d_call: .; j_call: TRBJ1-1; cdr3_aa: CASRKRGWVDTEAFF; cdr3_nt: TGTGCCAGCAGAAAGAGGGGCTGGGTGGACACTGAAGCTTTCTTT
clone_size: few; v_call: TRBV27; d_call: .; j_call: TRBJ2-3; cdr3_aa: CASAGPDTQYF; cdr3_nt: TGTGCCAGCGCGGGGCCGGATACGCAGTATTTT